What follows are 26 T cell receptor beta chains derived from one specimen sequenced in a study of graft-versus-host responses after intestinal transplantation (dated by TCRdb to 2020 to 2023). Libraries were built with the immunoSEQ multiplex PCR assay. TCRdb obtained this table from immuneACCESS and retained in-frame rearrangements with V and J assigned. These tables miss some clones; where compared with another copy, unresolved V genes account for less than half of the shortfall, and the remainder is unexplained. For this sample the table gives a few thousand clones, of which roughly 27% were detected only once. Jointly, the top ten make up over 7% of the sample. Interpreted using the paper, the time point label stands for: cells obtained before transplantation from donor or recipient. Mixed lymphocyte reactions plated approximately 200,000 CFSE-labeled pre-transplant responders with approximately 200,000 irradiated violet-dye-labeled stimulators and were cultured for six to seven days.

This specimen was alloreactive CD8+ T cells from a mixed lymphocyte reaction culture, taken before intestinal transplant. In the paper's terms, the cell subset or site label means: CFSE-low proliferating T cells sorted from roughly 6-day pre-transplant mixed lymphocyte reaction (GvH or HvG direction). These TCRs come from a human patient who received an intestinal transplant.

By share of the sample, this clone is medium-sized (0.01 to 0.1%). The gene calls are TRBV5-1 and TRBJ1-1; possibly TRBD1 for D (5 bases). The germline V gene has CDR1 SGHRS and CDR2 YFSETQ. This CDR3 is 13 amino acids long. The V end was cut by 2 bases, the J end by 3 bases, with 8 bases between. Here the CDR3 DNA reads TGCGCCAGCAGCTTCGGGACGGACACTGAAGCTTTCTTT. Encoded protein: CASSFGTDTEAFF.

The rearrangement uses TRBV6-5 and TRBJ2-2, with D possibly being TRBD1 (6 bases). The CDR3 sequence is 15 residues long. CDR1 is MNHEY, CDR2 SVGAGI, per germline. Deletions cut 5 bases from V and 10 bases from J, with 20 bases between. The CDR3 spells CASSHRDTDAEELFF. The CDR3 coding sequence is TGTGCCAGCAGTCACCGGGACACAGACGCCGAGGAGCTGTTTTTT.

Worth noting for this clone: At one of its ends the junction is not consistent with the germline gene, which may arise from a read error. V is TRBV5-5 and J is TRBJ1-4; 8 nucleotides align to TRBD1. This CDR3 contains 16 residues. Germline V lookup: CDR1 SGHKS, CDR2 YYEKEE (reference sequence). The CDR3 nucleotides are TGTGCCAGAAGCTTGGATATGGACAGGGCGGATGAAAAACTGTTTTTT. Its protein is CARSLDMDRADEKLFF.

This clone was detected only a few times. The gene calls are TRBV6-9 and TRBJ1-1; no clear D gene. The germline V gene has CDR1 MNHGY and CDR2 SVAAGI. CDR3 length equals 15 residues. Trimming pared 5 bases from V and 1 base from J, leaving 14 bases between. The CDR3 coding sequence is TGTGCCAGCAGTGAAAGCTCTACTGGGAACACTGAAGCTTTCTTT. This encodes CASSESSTGNTEAFF.

Notes on this clone: This may come from a read error, since a much larger clone is one base off. The chain combines TRBV5-6 with TRBJ2-7; D gene unclear. This CDR3 has 14 amino acids. The V gene's germline CDR1 is SGHDT and CDR2 YYEEEE. CDR3 residues: CASSLVVPAGEQHF. Written as DNA, the CDR3 is TGTGCCAGCAGCTTGGTTGTCCCGGCAGGCGAGCAGCACTTC.

This clone was detected a few times. The chain combines TRBV9 with TRBJ1-1; no firm D call. V lost 3 bases, J lost 0 bases, and 12 bases lay in between. Looked up from germline, CDR1 is SGDLS and CDR2 is YYNGEE. The CDR3 runs to 15 residues. The CDR3 DNA reads as TGTGCCAGCAGCGGGTATTTCGACATGAACACTGAAGCTTTCTTT. Amino acid sequence: CASSGYFDMNTEAFF.

The table lists this clone with a count of one. This chain links TRBV7-6 with TRBJ2-7; 9 bases line up with TRBD2. V was clipped by 4 bases and J by 8 bases; unmatched bases: 12. The length of the CDR3 is 15 residues. CDR1 is SGHVS, CDR2 FNYEAQ, per germline. The CDR3, as DNA: TGTGCCAGCAGCTCAAGCGGGAGGTTCTCCTGCAAGCAGTACTTC. It yields the protein CASSSSGRFSCKQYF.

This clone has a handful of counts. An end of the junction does not agree with germline; a read error may underlie this. The chain has TRBV10-3 and TRBJ2-2, with D tentatively TRBD2 (5 bases). The CDR3 runs to 15 residues. Germline V CDR1 and CDR2: ENHRY, SYGVKD. For the CDR3, the DNA is TGTGCCATCAGTGAGTCGCGGGCAGCTCCCCGGGGAGCTGTTTTT. The encoded protein is CAISESRAAPRGAVF.

The chain carries TRBV6-6 and TRBJ2-1; the match to TRBD1 covers 10 bases. Germline CDR1 and CDR2: MNHNY and SVGAGI (reference sequence). The V segment lost 9 bases and the J segment 4 bases; nucleotides outside the gene matches: 6. The CDR3 contains 14 residues. In nucleotides, the CDR3 is TGTGCCAGTGAACCGGGACAGGGGTACAATGAGCAGTTCTTC. It codes for CASEPGQGYNEQFF.

CDR3 residues: CASSSRTGGDQPQHF. CDR3 DNA: TGTGCCAGCAGTTCGCGGACAGGGGGCGATCAGCCCCAGCATTTT. The chain has TRBV6-6 and TRBJ1-5; 11 nucleotides match TRBD1. Germline CDR1 reads MNHNY; CDR2 reads SVGAGI (reference sequence). The CDR3 contains 15 residues. Losses at the gene ends were 4 bases for V and 5 bases for J; bases not matched to a gene: 4.

The V and J genes are TRBV29-1 and TRBJ2-3; 11 positions agree with TRBD2. This CDR3 has 15 residues. J was trimmed by 3 bases and V by 6 bases; bases with no gene match: 8. Germline V CDR1 and CDR2: SQVTM, ANQGSEA. CDR3 residues: CSVLAGGGGTDTQYF. The DNA of the CDR3 is TGCAGCGTGCTAGCGGGAGGAGGGGGAACAGATACGCAGTATTTT.

This clone was seen a handful of times. The V and J genes are TRBV4-2 and TRBJ2-7, with D possibly matching TRBD1 (6 bases). Germline V gene sequence: CDR1 LGHNA, CDR2 YNFKEQ. The CDR3 length is 15 residues. The V end lost 5 bases, the J end lost 6 bases, and 20 bases lay between the germline ends. The CDR3 reads CASSLVGTGYPEQYF. The CDR3 bases are TGTGCCAGCAGCTTGGTAGGAACAGGGTATCCCGAGCAGTACTTC.

The chain has TRBV27 and TRBJ2-1; D is unresolved. The CDR3 runs to 13 residues. V dropped 4 bases and J dropped 7 bases, with 11 bases sitting between them. Germline V gene sequence: CDR1 MNHEY, CDR2 SMNVEV (reference sequence). CDR3 protein: CASSYSRANEQFF. The CDR3 DNA reads TGTGCCAGCAGTTACTCCCGGGCGAATGAGCAGTTCTTC.

In its sample, this clone was seen a few times. This chain connects TRBV9 to TRBJ1-2; no definite D call. Germline-derived CDR1 and CDR2 are SGDLS and YYNGEE. Trimming took 3 bases from V and 4 from J, leaving 4 bases between them. The CDR3 totals 11 residues. The CDR3 DNA sequence: TGTGCCAGCAGCGGGGCCTATGGCTACACCTTC. Its translation is CASSGAYGYTF.

J is TRBJ2-7 and V is TRBV6-5; D is uncertain. Germline-derived CDR1 and CDR2 are MNHEY and SVGAGI. The CDR3 has 13 amino acids. The germline V and J ends were trimmed by 10 bases and 1 base, with 14 bases remaining between them. The CDR3 spells CAISLDGSYEQYF. The DNA of the CDR3 is TGTGCCATCAGCCTCGACGGTTCCTACGAGCAGTACTTC.

The chain employs TRBV5-1 and TRBJ1-2; D is uncertain. V shed 2 bases and J shed 4 bases, with 12 bases lying between them. The CDR3 totals 14 residues. Looked up from germline, CDR1 is SGHRS and CDR2 is YFSETQ. The CDR3 region has the DNA TGCGCCAGCAGCTTCTCATTTATCACCTATGGCTACACCTTC. It codes for CASSFSFITYGYTF.

This clone was counted only a few times. V and J are TRBV2 and TRBJ2-1; no clear D. Germline CDR1 SNHLY, CDR2 FYNNEI. Trimming stripped 3 bases from V and 0 bases from J, with 12 bases between. The CDR3 contains 16 residues. The CDR3 sequence: CASSDPSESSYNEQFF. The CDR3 DNA is TGTGCCAGCAGTGATCCGAGCGAGAGCTCCTACAATGAGCAGTTCTTC.

The V and J genes are TRBV18 and TRBJ1-5; perhaps TRBD1 as D (5 bases). Trimming pared 5 bases from V and 3 bases from J, leaving 11 bases between. Germline V gene lookup returns CDR1 KGHSH and CDR2 LQKENI. There are 14 residues in the CDR3. This CDR3 reads CASSTLDTNQPQHF. As DNA, the CDR3 is TGTGCCAGCTCAACTCTGGACACCAATCAGCCCCAGCATTTT.

V and J are TRBV29-1 and TRBJ2-7; 8 bases line up with TRBD1. The CDR3 is 13 residues long. Unmatched junction bases numbered 8, after V lost 7 bases and J lost 3 bases. CDR1 is SQVTM and CDR2 is ANQGSEA in the germline V gene. For the CDR3, the DNA is TGCAGCGCCCGGACAGGGAGCGACTACGAGCAGTACTTC. It specifies CSARTGSDYEQYF.

The chain is built from TRBV4-1 and TRBJ2-7; 14 nucleotides align to TRBD2. The V and J ends lost 4 bases and 3 bases, in that order; junction bases with no gene match: 5. The CDR3 runs 16 residues. Germline V gives CDR1 MGHRA, CDR2 YSYEKL. CDR3 sequence: CASSRGTSGSGYEQYF. The CDR3, as DNA: TGCGCCAGCAGCCGAGGGACTAGCGGGAGTGGCTACGAGCAGTACTTC.

The chain combines TRBV27 with TRBJ2-1; a possible D gene is TRBD1 (5 bases). Deletions cut 5 bases from V and 0 bases from J, with 11 bases between. Germline values: CDR1 MNHEY, CDR2 SMNVEV (reference sequence). This CDR3 comprises 15 residues. The CDR3 DNA follows: TGTGCCAGCAGTCAAGACAGCAGCTCCTACAATGAGCAGTTCTTC. Its protein is CASSQDSSSYNEQFF.

On this clone: Other DNA variants within this sample encode the same CDR3. The rearrangement joins TRBV7-2 to TRBJ2-1, with TRBD2 matching over 16 bases. Germline-derived CDR1 and CDR2 are SGHTA and FQGNSA. This CDR3 region has 15 residues. Losses at the gene ends were 9 bases for V and 7 bases for J; bases not matched to a gene: 6. The CDR3 here is CASSPGLAGGNEQFF. The DNA of the CDR3 is TGTGCCAGTAGCCCGGGACTAGCGGGAGGGAATGAGCAGTTCTTC.

The chain employs TRBV9 and TRBJ2-2; no definite D call. Per the germline V gene, CDR1 is SGDLS and CDR2 is YYNGEE. Trimming took 4 bases from V and 2 from J, leaving 15 bases between them. The CDR3 runs 16 residues. The CDR3: CASSPPGTLNTGELFF. CDR3 sequence (DNA): TGTGCCAGCAGCCCCCCCGGTACTCTCAACACCGGGGAGCTGTTTTTT. Together with reference TRBV9 and TRBJ2-2, the CDR3 gives the full variable domain: DSGVTQTPKHLITATGQRVTLRCSPRSGDLSVYWYQQSLDQGLQFLIQYYNGEERAKGNILERFSAQQFPDLHSELNLSSLELGDSALYFCASSPPGTLNTGELFFGEGSRLTVL.

This clone was counted between two and nine times. This chain links TRBV27 with TRBJ1-4, with D uncertain. The CDR3 is made up of 13 amino acids. The V end was cut by 3 bases, the J end by 8 bases, with 10 bases between. Germline-derived CDR1 and CDR2 are MNHEY and SMNVEV (reference sequence). CDR3 residues: CASSLWVREKLFF. CDR3 coding DNA: TGTGCCAGCAGTTTGTGGGTTCGGGAAAAACTGTTTTTT.

This clone was seen a few times. This rearrangement joins TRBV6-5 to TRBJ1-2; no firm D call. CDR1 MNHEY and CDR2 SVGAGI come from the germline V gene. The V end lost 5 bases, the J end lost 4 bases, and 11 bases lay between the germline ends. The CDR3 runs to 13 residues. CDR3 loop: CASSESNGYGYTF. The CDR3 region has the DNA TGTGCCAGCAGTGAAAGTAATGGCTATGGCTACACCTTC.

The chain joins TRBV7-9 to TRBJ2-7, with D hard to call. CDR1 and CDR2 (germline): SEHNR, FQNEAQ (reference sequence). V shed 1 base and J shed 7 bases, with 11 bases lying between them. The CDR3 runs to 13 residues. The CDR3 reads CASSLGPSWEQYF. For the CDR3, the DNA is TGTGCCAGCAGCTTAGGGCCCTCCTGGGAGCAGTACTTC.